This T cell receptor (beta chain) stems from a study of T cells in Graves' hyperthyroidism and ophthalmopathy. Regarding the study as a whole: Ophthalmopathy stood apart from stable hyperthyroidism in a 13 V-J model.

The junction had 4 bases not matched to a gene; V was cut back by 4 bases and J by 4 bases. Germline values: CDR1 MDHEN, CDR2 SYDVKM. This CDR3 is built from 14 residues. This clonotype was detected many times. The target antigen is unknown. Researchers barred patients who had uncontrolled infection, other autoimmune disease, pregnancy or lactation. TCR beta CDR3 sequences were amplified from RNA transcripts. HTBI primers were used for first-round RT-PCR of the TCR CDR3. Each CDR3 protein is one row after TCRdb ran MiXCR on the multiplex PCR reads. The top ten clones hold about 53% of a sample with 300,000 to 400,000 distinct CDR3 sequences, 15% to 20% of them seen once.

This TCR derives from a woman aged 45-65 years with Graves' hyperthyroidism. The chain couples TRBV28 to TRBJ1-5, with 7 bases identical to TRBD1. Material: blood. CDR3 in amino acids: CASSSGTDNQPQHF. DNA of the CDR3: TGTGCCAGCAGTTCCGGGACAGATAATCAGCCCCAGCATTTT.